These T cell receptor beta chains were read from a single sample in a study of T-cell reconstitution after alpha-beta-depleted transplantation in children. TCRdb reprocessed the PCR reads with MiXCR, giving one entry per CDR3 protein. The repertoire consists of some 530,000 distinct CDR3 sequences, with approximately 13% occurring once and the leading ten covering about 5.6%. The source was PBMCs from the stem cell graft donor, collected from the stem cell graft. All receptors come from a human donor who donated a stem cell graft to a child with combined immunodeficiency. The CDR3 runs from the conserved cysteine through the conserved F or W. Fields, in order: V gene, J gene, CDR3 protein.

TRBV7-2	TRBJ2-3	CASSLATPSGGSVDTQYF
TRBV23-1	TRBJ2-7	CASSRRAGGYEQYF
TRBV12-3/TRBV12-4	TRBJ2-1	CASSLARGGYNEQFF
TRBV6-5	TRBJ2-3	CASSYGGGGNTDTQYF
TRBV28	TRBJ1-5	CASSLLFGVIVSQPQHF
TRBV30	TRBJ2-3	CAWSLLGLAGPGSASTDTQYF
TRBV11-1	TRBJ2-1	CASSLTPLGVYHNEQFF
TRBV7-9	TRBJ2-1	CASSLRQAPTLHNEQFF
TRBV20-1	TRBJ1-5	CSANRVSNQPQHF
TRBV5-1	TRBJ2-3	CASGEFIAGVGDTQYF
TRBV20-1	TRBJ1-1	CSARAAGPNTEAFF
TRBV12-3/TRBV12-4	TRBJ2-3	CASSLGYGRARDTQYF
TRBV12-3/TRBV12-4	TRBJ1-5	CASSFGRQGHPQHF
TRBV12-3/TRBV12-4	TRBJ2-1	CASSPLADGHFNEQFF
TRBV12-3/TRBV12-4	TRBJ2-7	CASSLALRGREQYF
TRBV6-1	TRBJ2-3	CAAGLAAGPDTQYF
TRBV18	TRBJ2-3	CASSLGTGLTDTQYF
TRBV2	TRBJ2-1	CASSDLREGGEQFF
TRBV11-3	TRBJ2-7	CASSPQWSQSYEQYF
TRBV20-1	TRBJ2-5	CSAREGGYQETQYF
TRBV12-3/TRBV12-4	TRBJ2-3	CASSPQFSSDTQYF
TRBV6-2/TRBV6-3	TRBJ2-7	CASSSLAGAPDEQYF
TRBV27	TRBJ2-2	CASMTWQGANTGELFF
TRBV29-1	TRBJ1-5	CSATQGMGNQPQHF
TRBV20-1	TRBJ1-2	CSARDRRSNTF
TRBV29-1	TRBJ2-2	CSVDSEVGRVYTGELFF
TRBV25-1	TRBJ2-3	CASSPGVAGHTDTQYF
TRBV12-3/TRBV12-4	TRBJ2-2	CASTPETGELFF
TRBV5-1	TRBJ1-2	CASSSGGRRGSYGYTF
TRBV9	TRBJ1-6	CASSVGQGNSPLHF
TRBV7-9	TRBJ2-2	CASSMGLTTGELFF
TRBV5-1	TRBJ2-1	CASRSTDSYNEQFF
TRBV4-3	TRBJ1-2	CASSQDLQGGTIRYGYTF
TRBV12-3/TRBV12-4	TRBJ2-1	CASRPGLAGLSSYNEQFF
TRBV20-1	TRBJ2-3	CSAGGTSGPDTQYF
TRBV9	TRBJ2-2	CASSVAAGMNTGELFF
TRBV20-1	TRBJ2-3	CSASSRGNTQYF
TRBV12-3/TRBV12-4	TRBJ2-3	CASSLGAADTQYF
TRBV10-3	TRBJ2-5	CAISLQLAGDLQETQYF
TRBV5-4	TRBJ2-5	CASNARASGGQETQYF
TRBV4-3	TRBJ2-3	CASSQELAGGPDTQYF
TRBV4-3	TRBJ1-1	CASSQALGTGDTEAFF
TRBV13	TRBJ2-7	CASSLVPRGGDEQYF
TRBV5-1	TRBJ2-1	CASSLPSGRFYNEQFF
TRBV6-1	TRBJ2-2	CASSDEGLFTGELFF
TRBV12-3/TRBV12-4	TRBJ2-2	CASSHPNTGELFF
TRBV5-5	TRBJ2-7	CASSLRRTTNYEQYF
TRBV30	TRBJ2-3	CGCGVDFTDTQYF
TRBV9	TRBJ2-4	CASSVGGTRGVNIQYF
TRBV4-3	TRBJ1-5	CASSQESGQPQHF
TRBV6-6	TRBJ2-2	CASSKGETGELFF
TRBV20-1	TRBJ2-1	CSASDGTPYNEQFF
TRBV2	TRBJ2-2	CASRGTGSTGELFF
TRBV20-1	TRBJ1-4	CSARDVEGPYEKLFF
TRBV7-9	TRBJ2-7	CASLGDSQDLYEQYF